The clone carrying this T cell receptor (beta chain) was observed once. The antigen remains undetermined. This record comes from a study of shared clonotypes between healthy human individuals. As for the study in general: Two female and three male donors aged 18 to 49 were enrolled.

This CDR3 is 13 amino acids long. Trimming took off 1 base at V and 5 bases at J, with 10 bases between the two ends. Looked up from germline, CDR1 is SGHDT and CDR2 is YYEEEE. Study-wide findings and caveats: Larger estimated richness was generally recorded for naive subsets relative to memory subsets.

Terminally differentiated effector memory CD45RA+ cells were left out of the naive CD8 fraction, which was CD45RO-negative and positively selected for CCR7. The donor cohort consisted entirely of Caucasian adults residing in Nashville, Tennessee. At a deep level, the assay was run. Generated by immunoSEQ multiplex PCR, the TCRdb table keeps only in-frame clones and is missing some. The table shows millions of clones, with over 85% occurring only once. This receptor was obtained from a man younger than 30 in good health. The sample comprised naive CD8+ T cells sorted from blood. This sequence joins TRBV5-6 and TRBJ2-7; either TRBD1 or TRBD2 may supply D (6 bases each). The CDR3: CASSLPGGNEQYF. The CDR3 region has the DNA TGTGCCAGCAGCTTGCCCGGGGGCAACGAGCAGTACTTC.